The present TCR beta chain was sequenced within a study of blood T cell repertoires in COVID-19. Overall study: The study drew acute and convalescent COVID-19 samples from the United States, Italy and Spain.

CDR3 length: 12 amino acids. V lost 3 bases and J lost 4, with 4 bases in between. Sequenced by immunoSEQ multiplex PCR; TCRdb stores in-frame clones only, minus some. This sample has around 700,000 clones; about 87% occur once, and the top ten carry around 0.3%. This clonotype originated in a woman younger than 35 with acute or convalescent COVID-19. The rearrangement joins TRBV23-1 to TRBJ1-3; D is uncertain. TRBV23-1 is sorted into the ORF group, with uncertain function. Sequenced sample: peripheral blood. The CDR3: CASSHGGNTIYF. In DNA form, the CDR3 reads TGCGCCAGCAGTCACGGGGGAAACACCATATATTTT.